A single sample is the source of the 2 T cell receptor beta chains below, sequenced in a study of post-analysis software for immune sequencing data. Each TCR beta cDNA library carried unique molecular identifiers. TCRdb redid the calling of the PCR reads with MiXCR, one entry per CDR3 protein. The data hold 500,000 to 600,000 distinct CDR3 sequences, with around 40% observed a single time. Findings and caveats of the study: Patients used a few TRBV segments, including TRBV5-6, TRBV5-1 and TRBV20-1, more often than controls.

Antigen specificity for these receptors is unknown. Sequenced sample: blood. The receptor set was obtained from a girl between 10 and 17 years old with multiple sclerosis.

This sequence joins TRBV9 and TRBJ2-7, with 8 nucleotides matching TRBD2. Losses at the gene ends were 2 bases for V and 6 bases for J; bases not matched to a gene: 7. This CDR3 region has 14 residues. Germline assignment: CDR1 SGDLS and CDR2 YYNGEE. The CDR3 reads CASSVSGRGVEQYF. The CDR3 coding sequence is TGTGCCAGCAGCGTCAGCGGGAGAGGGGTCGAGCAGTACTTC.

The chain carries TRBV3-1 and TRBJ2-1; TRBD2 agrees at 8 bases. There are 16 residues in the CDR3. Looked up from germline, CDR1 is LGHDT and CDR2 is YNNKEL (reference sequence). Losses at the gene ends were 4 bases for V and 3 bases for J; bases not matched to a gene: 8. Here the CDR3 DNA reads TGTGCCAGCAGCCTCTTAGGCGGGGGGTTCTACAATGAGCAGTTCTTC. The encoded protein is CASSLLGGGFYNEQFF.